What follows are 21 T cell receptor beta chains derived from one specimen sequenced in a study of blood T cells in healthy people across ages. Through a sample-barcoded 5' primer and a J-beta primer mix, a second PCR was run for roughly 6 to 11 cycles. TCRdb independently ran MiXCR on the 5' RACE reads; one entry per CDR3 protein. This table has 1.5 million to 2 million distinct CDR3 sequences, 49% appearing once. Sequencing used blood. These receptors originate from a woman aged 40 to 49 in good health.

A remark on this clonotype: At one of its ends the junction is not consistent with the germline gene, which may arise from a read error. The chain employs TRBV20-1 and TRBJ1-4; TRBD1 matches 7 bases. This CDR3 has 15 residues. CDR1 DFQATT and CDR2 SNEGSKA come from the germline V gene (reference sequence). CDR3 in amino acids: CSARDSRSTNEELFF. CDR3 in DNA: TGCAGTGCTCGGGACAGCCGTTCAACTAATGAAGAACTGTTTTTT.

This chain joins TRBV7-9 and TRBJ1-2, with D uncertain. The CDR3 covers 16 residues. CDR1 SEHNR and CDR2 FQNEAQ come from the germline V gene (reference sequence). Trimming stripped 2 bases from V and 3 bases from J, with 16 bases between. CDR3 loop: CASSLSASVGDYGYTF. As DNA, the CDR3 is TGTGCCAGCAGCTTATCAGCGTCCGTTGGAGACTATGGCTACACCTTC.

The chain uses TRBV6-5 and TRBJ2-1; 12 bases are a match to TRBD1. The germline gives CDR1 MNHEY, CDR2 SVGAGI. Trimming took 5 bases from V and 3 from J; bases not matched to a gene: 2. The CDR3 loop spans 15 amino acids. The chain's CDR3 is CASSGDRGLYNEQFF. The CDR3 DNA sequence: TGTGCCAGCAGTGGGGACAGGGGGCTCTACAATGAGCAGTTCTTC.

The rearrangement joins TRBV5-1 to TRBJ2-3, with TRBD1 identical over 10 bases. V trimming: 5 bases; J trimming: 4 bases; junction bases outside the gene matches: 10. This CDR3 region has 16 residues. Germline V lookup: CDR1 SGHRS, CDR2 YFSETQ. CDR3 sequence: CASSRRDRGWADTQYF. The CDR3, as DNA: TGCGCCAGCAGTCGACGGGACAGGGGATGGGCAGATACGCAGTATTTT.

The rearrangement joins TRBV5-6 to TRBJ2-1, with 7 bases lining up with TRBD1. Trimming removed 4 bases from V and 4 bases from J; junction bases left unmatched: 11. Germline CDR1 and CDR2: SGHDT and YYEEEE. CDR3 length: 16 amino acids. The CDR3 sequence: CASSPGTVGRYNEQFF. The CDR3 region has the DNA TGTGCCAGCAGCCCTGGGACAGTAGGACGGTACAATGAGCAGTTCTTC.

This clonotype was picked up a small number of times. For the CDR3, the DNA is TGTGCCACCAGTGATCCCACAGGGACTGGGGCCAACGTCCTGACTTTC. Residues: CATSDPTGTGANVLTF. The chain has TRBV24-1 and TRBJ2-6; D may be TRBD1 (6 bases). The germline V and J ends were trimmed by 3 bases and 2 bases, with 10 bases remaining between them. Germline loops: CDR1 KGHDR, CDR2 SFDVKD. This CDR3 has 16 amino acids.

V usage is TRBV10-3 and J usage is TRBJ1-2, with unresolved D. This CDR3 has 15 residues. Germline CDR1 reads ENHRY; CDR2 reads SYGVKD. V gave up 2 bases and J gave up 4 bases, with 14 bases separating them. CDR3 residues: CAISEEAGSGYGYTF. The CDR3, as DNA: TGTGCCATCAGTGAGGAGGCAGGCTCCGGCTATGGCTACACCTTC.

The chain links TRBV7-9 to TRBJ2-1; D not resolved. Per the germline V gene, CDR1 is SEHNR and CDR2 is FQNEAQ (reference sequence). This CDR3 spans 13 amino acids. Trimming removed 11 bases from V and 7 bases from J, with 18 bases in between. The chain's CDR3 is CAAGQRTWNEQFF. DNA for the CDR3: TGTGCCGCCGGCCAGCGAACCTGGAATGAGCAGTTCTTC.

This clonotype occurred a few times. The CDR3 sequence: CASSGPGRNNSPLHF. CDR3 nucleotide sequence: TGCGCCAGCAGCGGACCGGGACGGAATAATTCACCCCTCCACTTT. V is TRBV5-1 and J is TRBJ1-6; the D gene is possibly TRBD1 (5 bases). This CDR3 is built from 15 residues. Germline V gene data show CDR1 as SGHRS and CDR2 as YFSETQ. The ends were cut back, 4 bases at V and 5 bases at J, with 13 bases in the middle.

The chain is built from TRBV24-1 and TRBJ2-4; 7 nucleotides align to TRBD1. Germline V lookup: CDR1 KGHDR, CDR2 SFDVKD. CDR3 length: 14 residues. J was trimmed by 5 bases and V by 2 bases; bases with no gene match: 2. CDR3 coding DNA: TGTGCCACCAGTGATTGGGGGACAGAAAACATTCAGTACTTC. This encodes CATSDWGTENIQYF.

The rearrangement uses TRBV14 and TRBJ2-2, with D possibly TRBD1 on 6 matching bases. Looked up from germline, CDR1 is SGHDN and CDR2 is FVKESK. V shed 3 bases and J shed 7 bases, with 15 bases lying between them. This CDR3 spans 15 amino acids. The CDR3 region has the DNA TGTGCCAGCAGCCAGGTCAGGGGAATTGTCGGGGAGCTGTTTTTT. Protein: CASSQVRGIVGELFF.

This sequence joins TRBV12-3 or TRBV12-4 and TRBJ1-1, with D possibly being TRBD1 (5 bases). The CDR3 is 13 residues long. V was shortened by 9 bases and J by 1 base, with 12 bases between the two germline ends. Here the CDR3 reads CASKGTGNTEAFF. The CDR3, as DNA: TGTGCCAGTAAAGGGACGGGGAACACTGAAGCTTTCTTT.

This clonotype was picked up a small number of times. V gene TRBV20-1 combines with J gene TRBJ2-1, with 8 bases lining up with TRBD2. Germline-derived CDR1 and CDR2 are DFQATT and SNEGSKA (reference sequence). The CDR3 runs to 14 residues. V gave up 6 bases and J gave up 2 bases; unmatched junction bases: 6. CDR3 bases: TGCAGTGCAGCCAGCGGGGGCCCCTACAATGAGCAGTTCTTC. Translating gives CSAASGGPYNEQFF.

This chain uses TRBV11-2 with TRBJ2-4; maybe TRBD1 (6 bases). The germline CDR1 and CDR2 sequences are SGHAT and FQNNGV. The CDR3 totals 13 residues. V gave up 5 bases and J gave up 7 bases, with 12 bases separating them. In nucleotides, the CDR3 is TGTGCCAGCAGCGTAAGGCAGGGGAACATTCAGTACTTC. This sequence encodes CASSVRQGNIQYF.

Note on this clonotype: Just one base apart from a much larger clone, this may be a read error. The chain has TRBV29-1 and TRBJ2-1; 15 bases agree with TRBD2. Germline-derived CDR1 and CDR2 are SQVTM and ANQGSEA. There are 16 residues in the CDR3. The trim removed 8 bases at V and 1 base at J, leaving 6 bases unmatched. As DNA, the CDR3 is TGCAGCCCCGGAGGGACTAGCGGGGGGTCCTACAATGAGCAGTTCTTC. This translates into CSPGGTSGGSYNEQFF.

This clonotype was counted a few times. The rearrangement joins TRBV10-3 to TRBJ1-1; 8 bases agree with TRBD1. Germline CDR1 is ENHRY and CDR2 is SYGVKD. The CDR3 length is 13 residues. V trimming: 8 bases; J trimming: 1 base; junction bases outside the gene matches: 3. DNA for the CDR3: TGTGCCATCCAGGGGGCACAGAACACTGAAGCTTTCTTT. It encodes CAIQGAQNTEAFF.

V is TRBV4-1 and J is TRBJ1-2; possibly TRBD1 for D (6 bases). Per the germline V gene, CDR1 is MGHRA and CDR2 is YSYEKL. CDR3 length: 16 amino acids. V lost 4 bases, J lost 5 bases, and 20 bases lay in between. CDR3 bases: TGCGCCAGCAGCCCTCCCCAGGGCAGGGGATTATATGGCTACACCTTC. It translates to CASSPPQGRGLYGYTF.

V usage is TRBV5-1 and J usage is TRBJ1-2, with D perhaps TRBD1 (5 bases). The germline gives CDR1 SGHRS, CDR2 YFSETQ. This CDR3 spans 14 amino acids. Trimming stripped 0 bases from V and 8 bases from J, with 14 bases between. Here the CDR3 DNA reads TGCGCCAGCAGCTTGGATGGACACCCAGGAGGCTACACCTTC. Its protein is CASSLDGHPGGYTF.

J is TRBJ2-5 and V is TRBV4-2; D is possibly TRBD1 (6 bases). The J call is doubtful: the DNA matches TRBJ2-7 better. Germline CDR1 reads LGHNA; CDR2 reads YNFKEQ. This CDR3 spans 16 amino acids. This CDR3 reads CASSQVRGADISEQYF. The CDR3, as DNA: TGTGCCAGCAGCCAAGTCAGGGGCGCCGATATTTCCGAGCAGTACTTC.

This clonotype has more than one count but fewer than ten. V is TRBV20-1 and J is TRBJ1-2; the match to TRBD1 covers 8 bases. The CDR3 runs 13 residues. Germline trimming cut 6 bases from V and 2 bases from J; bases unmatched to any gene: 5. Germline assignment: CDR1 DFQATT and CDR2 SNEGSKA (reference sequence). The CDR3 region is CSAGRTGNYGYTF. The DNA of the CDR3 is TGCAGTGCGGGACGGACAGGGAACTATGGCTACACCTTC.

The V gene is TRBV28, the J gene TRBJ1-2; 8 nucleotides match TRBD1. The V gene end was trimmed by 6 bases and the J gene end by 2 bases; junction bases not matched to a gene: 11. Germline values: CDR1 MDHEN, CDR2 SYDVKM. This CDR3 is built from 16 residues. The CDR3 loop reads CASSPWGQGANYGYTF. In DNA, the CDR3 is TGTGCCAGCAGCCCCTGGGGGCAGGGGGCGAACTATGGCTACACCTTC.